A selection of T cell receptor beta chains follows, all from one sample in a study of T cell responses to AZD1222 COVID-19 vaccine. Clones were read by immunoSEQ multiplex PCR, and TCRdb kept only the in-frame ones, dropping some. The table includes about 78,000 clones, approximately 86% detected once. This specimen consisted of peripheral blood, obtained on day 0 of MenACWY control vaccination. The origin of the receptors is an adult in good health. The CDR3 runs from the conserved cysteine through the conserved F or W. A D gene is named only where the DNA matches it firmly. The size of a clone is reported for some rows only, either as once, few or many, or as a class for expanded clones.

clone_size j_call d_call v_call cdr3_nt cdr3_aa
NA TRBJ2-7 NA TRBV13 TGTGCCAGCAGTCATGACCGGGGCAGGGGCGAGCAGTACTTC CASSHDRGRGEQYF
NA TRBJ2-2 NA TRBV5-1 TGCGCCAGCAGCTACTCAGGGAACACCGGGGAGCTGTTTTTT CASSYSGNTGELFF
NA TRBJ1-2 NA TRBV27 TGTGCCAGCAGTTCCTCCTCCCGGGACGGGATCTATGGCTACACCTTC CASSSSSRDGIYGYTF
NA TRBJ1-1 NA TRBV29-1 TGCAGCGTTGTCCGGGGTTTGGGCACTGAAGCTTTCTTT CSVVRGLGTEAFF
NA TRBJ1-6 NA TRBV2 TGTGCCAGCAGTGAAGACAGCAGGAATTCACCCCTCCACTTT CASSEDSRNSPLHF
NA TRBJ1-1 NA TRBV30 TGTGCCTGGAGTCTTGGAGAGAGTACTGAAGCTTTCTTT CAWSLGESTEAFF
NA TRBJ2-5 NA TRBV6-5 TGTGCCAGCAGCGCTTGGGTCAGGGGAGAGACCCAGTACTTC CASSAWVRGETQYF
NA TRBJ1-1 NA TRBV5-1 TGCGCCAGCAGCCCGCAGGCTCAGAGCCCCACTGAAGCTTTCTTT CASSPQAQSPTEAFF
NA TRBJ1-5 NA TRBV19 TGTGCCACCTCGGGTGAAGACATGGAGCCCCAGCATTTT CATSGEDMEPQHF
NA TRBJ1-2 TRBD1 TRBV30 TGTGCCTGGACCCCGCTCGCAGGGGGCCATGGCTACACCTTC CAWTPLAGGHGYTF
NA TRBJ1-3 TRBD1 TRBV29-1 TGCAGCGTTGTAGGGACAGGGGGCGTCGGAAACACCATATATTTT CSVVGTGGVGNTIYF
NA TRBJ2-5 TRBD2 TRBV15 TGTGCCACCAGCTCGGGACTAGCGGGGGGCCCTGAACAGTACTTC CATSSGLAGGPEQYF
few TRBJ1-2 NA TRBV14 TGTGCCAGCAGTTCACATGGCTACACCTTC CASSSHGYTF
NA TRBJ1-4 NA TRBV21-1 TGTGCCAGCAGCAGAGGGAGGGGGGATGAAAAACTGTTTTTT CASSRGRGDEKLFF
NA TRBJ2-6 NA TRBV4-3 TGCGCCAGCAGCCAAGATTCTTACGGTAACTCTGGGGCCAACGTCCTGACTTTC CASSQDSYGNSGANVLTF
NA TRBJ2-5 TRBD1 TRBV10-3 TGTGCCATCAGCGAAGACAGGGTTAAGACCCAGTACTTC CAISEDRVKTQYF
NA TRBJ1-4 NA TRBV12-5 TGTGCTAGTGGTCCGAAGTCGGGCACTAATGAAAAACTGTTTTTT CASGPKSGTNEKLFF
NA TRBJ1-2 NA TRBV14 TGTGCCAGCAGCCCGACAGCTAACTATGGCTACACCTTC CASSPTANYGYTF
NA TRBJ2-3 TRBD2 TRBV3-1/TRBV3-2 TGTGCCAGCAGCCAAGGTCCTAGCGGTAACACAGATACGCAGTATTTT CASSQGPSGNTDTQYF
NA TRBJ2-7 TRBD1 TRBV19 TGTGCCAGTAGTATAGAGGACAGGGCTTCCTACGAGCAGTACTTC CASSIEDRASYEQYF
NA TRBJ2-6 NA TRBV7-9 TGTGCCAGCAGCAACGCTGGGGCCAACGTCCTGACTTTC CASSNAGANVLTF
NA TRBJ2-7 TRBD2 TRBV7-8 TGTGCCAGCAGCTTTGGGACTAGCGGGGGTGAGCAGTACTTC CASSFGTSGGEQYF